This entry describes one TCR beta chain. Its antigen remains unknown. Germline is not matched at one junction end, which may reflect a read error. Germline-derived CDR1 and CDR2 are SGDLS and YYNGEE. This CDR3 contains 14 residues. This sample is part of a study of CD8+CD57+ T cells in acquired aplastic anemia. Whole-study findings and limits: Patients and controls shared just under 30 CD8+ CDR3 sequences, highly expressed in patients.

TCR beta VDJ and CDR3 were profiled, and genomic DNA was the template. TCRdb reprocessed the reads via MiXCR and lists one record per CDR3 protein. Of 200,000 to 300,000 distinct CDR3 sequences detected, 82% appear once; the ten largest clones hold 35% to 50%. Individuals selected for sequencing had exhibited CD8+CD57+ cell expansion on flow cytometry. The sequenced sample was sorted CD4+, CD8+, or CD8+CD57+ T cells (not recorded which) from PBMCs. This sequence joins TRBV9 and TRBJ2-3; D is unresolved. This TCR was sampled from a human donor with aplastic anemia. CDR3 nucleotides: TGTGCCAGCAGCGTAGGGGTGGACCTTTCCTACGAGCATTTT. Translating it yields CASSVGVDLSYEHF. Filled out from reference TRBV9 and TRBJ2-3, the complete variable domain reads DSGVTQTPKHLITATGQRVTLRCSPRSGDLSVYWYQQSLDQGLQFLIQYYNGEERAKGNILERFSAQQFPDLHSELNLSSLELGDSALYFCASSVGVDLSYEHFGPGTRLTVL.